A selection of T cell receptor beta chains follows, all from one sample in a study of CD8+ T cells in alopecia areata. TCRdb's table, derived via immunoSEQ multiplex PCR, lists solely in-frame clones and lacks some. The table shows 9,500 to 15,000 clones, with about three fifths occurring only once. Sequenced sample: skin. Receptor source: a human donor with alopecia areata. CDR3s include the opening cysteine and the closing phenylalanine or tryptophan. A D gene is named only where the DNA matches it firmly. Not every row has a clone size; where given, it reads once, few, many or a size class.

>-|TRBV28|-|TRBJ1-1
CASSFRSLNTEAFF
TGTGCCAGCAGTTTTCGGTCACTGAACACTGAAGCTTTCTTT
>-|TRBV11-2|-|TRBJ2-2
CASSRQGLANTGELFF
TGTGCCAGCAGCCGGCAAGGACTCGCGAACACCGGGGAGCTGTTTTTT
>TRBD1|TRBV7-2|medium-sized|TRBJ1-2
CASSLGTGPYGYTF
TGTGCCAGCAGCTTAGGGACAGGCCCCTATGGCTACACCTTC
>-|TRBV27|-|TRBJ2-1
CASSDYWLNEQFF
TGTGCCAGCAGCGACTATTGGTTGAATGAGCAGTTCTTC
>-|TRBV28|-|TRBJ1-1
CASAKGLGTEAFF
TGTGCCAGCGCTAAGGGGTTGGGGACTGAAGCTTTCTTT
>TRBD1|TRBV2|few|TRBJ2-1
CASSSLADRGTYNEQFF
TGTGCCAGCAGTTCCCTAGCGGACAGGGGCACCTACAATGAGCAGTTCTTC
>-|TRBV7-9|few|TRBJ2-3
CASSHAIRFNLADTQYF
TGTGCCAGCAGCCACGCCATTAGGTTCAACCTGGCAGATACGCAGTATTTT
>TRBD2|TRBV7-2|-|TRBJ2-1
CASSFESGAYNEQFF
TGTGCCAGCAGCTTTGAGAGCGGGGCCTACAATGAGCAGTTCTTC
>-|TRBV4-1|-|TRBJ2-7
CASSQGGDEQYF
TGCGCCAGCAGCCAAGGGGGCGACGAGCAGTACTTC
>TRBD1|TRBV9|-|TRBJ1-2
CASSGTGERSAHPYGYTF
TGTGCCAGCAGCGGGACAGGGGAGAGGTCGGCCCACCCCTATGGCTACACCTTC
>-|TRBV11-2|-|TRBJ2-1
CASSAHQSSYNEQFF
TGTGCCAGCAGCGCACACCAGAGCTCCTACAATGAGCAGTTCTTC
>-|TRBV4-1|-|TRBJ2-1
CASSQLDLVASYNEQFF
TGCGCCAGCAGCCAGCTGGACCTTGTGGCCTCCTACAATGAGCAGTTCTTC
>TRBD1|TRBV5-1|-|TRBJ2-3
CASSLDRGETDTQYF
TGCGCCAGCAGCTTGGACAGGGGGGAAACGGATACGCAGTATTTT
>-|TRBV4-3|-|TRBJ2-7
CASSQDLGRRPEQYF
TGCGCCAGCAGCCAAGATCTAGGCAGGCGTCCCGAGCAGTACTTC
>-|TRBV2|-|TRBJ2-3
CASSEDTDTQYF
TGTGCCAGCAGTGAAGACACAGATACGCAGTATTTT
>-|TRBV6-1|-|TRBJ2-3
CASSEDSYTDTQYF
TGTGCCAGCAGTGAGGACAGTTACACAGATACGCAGTATTTT
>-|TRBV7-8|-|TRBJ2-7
CASSLAQGQAREQNF
TGTGCCAGCAGCTTAGCGCAGGGGCAGGCTCGGGAGCAGAACTTC
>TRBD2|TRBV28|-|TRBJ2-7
CASSSPGGAGNEQYF
TGTGCCAGCAGCTCCCCGGGGGGGGCTGGCAACGAGCAGTACTTC
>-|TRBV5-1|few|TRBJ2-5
CASSLAWGERETQYF
TGCGCCAGCAGCTTGGCGTGGGGAGAGAGAGAGACCCAGTACTTC
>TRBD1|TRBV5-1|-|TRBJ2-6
CASSLMEDRGLSGANVLTF
TGCGCCAGCAGCTTAATGGAGGACAGGGGTCTCTCTGGGGCCAACGTCCTGACTTTC
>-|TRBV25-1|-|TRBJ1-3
CASSDHIGNTIYF
TGTGCCAGCAGTGATCATATTGGAAACACCATATATTTT
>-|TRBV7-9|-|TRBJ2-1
CASQGGHEQFF
TGTGCCAGCCAGGGGGGGCATGAGCAGTTCTTC
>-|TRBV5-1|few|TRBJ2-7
CASSLRSGYEQYF
TGCGCCAGCAGCTTGCGGTCAGGCTACGAGCAGTACTTC
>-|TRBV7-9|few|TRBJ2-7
CASSRQVYEQYF
TGTGCCAGCAGTCGACAGGTCTACGAGCAGTACTTC
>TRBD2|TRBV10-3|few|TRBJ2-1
CALMGPGLAGVEQFF
TGTGCCCTCATGGGCCCGGGACTAGCGGGAGTTGAGCAGTTCTTC
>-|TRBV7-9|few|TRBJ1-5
CASSLVGGQPQHF
TGTGCCAGCAGCTTAGTCGGGGGTCAGCCCCAGCATTTT
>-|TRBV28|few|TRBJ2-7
CASSRGPYEQYF
TGTGCCAGCAGTCGGGGGCCATACGAGCAGTACTTC
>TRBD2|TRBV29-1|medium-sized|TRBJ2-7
CSVEPRLAGVVGKQYF
TGCAGCGTTGAACCTCGATTAGCGGGAGTCGTAGGAAAGCAGTACTTC
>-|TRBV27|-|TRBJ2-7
CASSHLNPGIEQYF
TGTGCCAGCAGTCACCTAAATCCAGGGATCGAGCAGTACTTC
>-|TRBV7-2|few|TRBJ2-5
CASSRGLRETQYF
TGTGCCAGCAGCCGGGGGCTTAGAGAGACCCAGTACTTC
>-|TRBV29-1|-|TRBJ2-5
CSVEDSFYEETQYF
TGCAGCGTTGAAGACAGTTTCTATGAAGAGACCCAGTACTTC
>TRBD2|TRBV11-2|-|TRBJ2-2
CASSSGLAGGELFF
TGTGCCAGCAGCTCCGGACTAGCGGGCGGGGAGCTGTTTTTT
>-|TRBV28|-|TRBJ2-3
CASSPISFRSLTDTQYF
TGTGCCAGCAGTCCTATATCGTTTAGGTCGTTAACAGATACGCAGTATTTT
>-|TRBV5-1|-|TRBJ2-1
CASSLDRVDREQFF
TGCGCCAGCAGCTTGGACAGGGTGGACCGTGAGCAGTTCTTC
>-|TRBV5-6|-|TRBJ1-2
CASTPPSGYSGYTF
TGTGCCAGCACCCCTCCCTCGGGGTATTCGGGCTACACCTTC
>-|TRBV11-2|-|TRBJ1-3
CASSPGGAFGNTIYF
TGTGCCTCATCCCCGGGGGGCGCATTTGGAAACACCATATATTTT
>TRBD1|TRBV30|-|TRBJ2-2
CAWIIGTGNGELFF
TGTGCCTGGATCATAGGGACAGGGAACGGGGAGCTGTTTTTT
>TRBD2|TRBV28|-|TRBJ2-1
CASSFSRGFSGIFNEQFF
TGTGCCAGCAGTTTTTCACGAGGCTTTAGCGGGATTTTTAATGAGCAGTTCTTC
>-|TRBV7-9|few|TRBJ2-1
CASSPGQLSYNEQFF
TGTGCCAGCAGCCCAGGACAGCTCTCCTACAATGAGCAGTTCTTC
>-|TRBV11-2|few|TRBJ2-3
CASSLDTHSTQYF
TGTGCCAGCAGCTTAGATACTCATTCTACGCAGTATTTT
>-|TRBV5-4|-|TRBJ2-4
CASSPGPHGAKNIQYF
TGTGCCAGCAGCCCCGGACCACATGGAGCCAAAAACATTCAGTACTTC
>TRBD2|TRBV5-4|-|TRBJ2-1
CAISLAAGGPYNERFF
TGTGCCATCAGCTTGGCCGCGGGAGGGCCGTACAATGAGCGGTTCTTC
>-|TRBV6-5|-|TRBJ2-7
CASSYSSGTEYEQYF
TGTGCCAGCAGTTACTCGTCCGGGACCGAATACGAGCAGTACTTC
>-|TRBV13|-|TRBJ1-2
CASSFGEGSYGYTF
TGTGCCAGCAGCTTTGGGGAGGGTAGCTATGGCTACACCTTC